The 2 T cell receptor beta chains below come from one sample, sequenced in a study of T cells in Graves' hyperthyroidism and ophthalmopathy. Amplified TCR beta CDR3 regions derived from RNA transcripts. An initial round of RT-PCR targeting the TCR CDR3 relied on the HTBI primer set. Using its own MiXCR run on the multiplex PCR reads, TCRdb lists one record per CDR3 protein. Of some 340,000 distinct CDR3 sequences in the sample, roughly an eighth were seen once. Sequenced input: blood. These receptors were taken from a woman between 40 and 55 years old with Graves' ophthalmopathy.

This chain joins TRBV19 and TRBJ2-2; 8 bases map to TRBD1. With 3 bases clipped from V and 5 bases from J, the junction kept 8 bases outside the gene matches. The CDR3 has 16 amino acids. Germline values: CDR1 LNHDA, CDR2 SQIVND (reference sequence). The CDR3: CASSISTGGGTGELFF. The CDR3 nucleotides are TGTGCCAGTAGTATTAGCACAGGGGGTGGGACCGGGGAGCTGTTTTTT.

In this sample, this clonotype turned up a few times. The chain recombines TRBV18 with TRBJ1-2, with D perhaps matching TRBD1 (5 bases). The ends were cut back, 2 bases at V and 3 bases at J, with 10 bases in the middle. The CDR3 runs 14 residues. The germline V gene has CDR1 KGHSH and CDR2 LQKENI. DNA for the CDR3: TGTGCCAGCTCACCAGTTGGGGACGACTATGGCTACACCTTC. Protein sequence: CASSPVGDDYGYTF.